This T cell receptor (beta chain) was captured in a study of shared clonotypes between healthy human individuals. Remarks on this clone: What it recognizes is unknown.

Cells designated naive CD8 were CD45RO-negative and were positively selected for CCR7, with terminally differentiated effector memory CD45RA+ cells excluded. The donor cohort consisted entirely of Caucasian adults residing in Nashville, Tennessee. The deep-level immunoSEQ assay was used. In the sorted-subset replicate PCRs, 150 to 200 ng DNA, tens of thousands of T cell genomes, was used. Sequencing was performed with immunoSEQ multiplex PCR; in TCRdb, only in-frame clones are kept and a portion is missing. The profile shows around 650,000 clones, 96% of them singletons. Study-wide results and limits: Clonotype sharing among the donors was expected to vary with sequencing depth.

The germline gives CDR1 LNHDA, CDR2 SQIVND (reference sequence). Trimming took off 5 bases at V and 1 base at J, with 21 bases between the two ends. CDR3 length equals 17 residues. Specimen: naive CD8+ T cells sorted from blood. The receptor was derived from a young woman in good health. The chain is built from TRBV19 and TRBJ2-7, with D maybe TRBD1 (6 bases). The CDR3, as DNA: TGTGCCAGTAGTTCTGGGGCAGGGGCTGGGTTATCCTACGAGCAGTACTTC. Translation: CASSSGAGAGLSYEQYF.